This TCR beta chain stems from a study of STAT5B mutations in CD4+ large granular lymphocyte leukemia (dated by TCRdb to between 2022 and 2023). For the study in its entirety: Among healthy controls, the CDR3 'QG' motif was associated with a particular HLA allele. TCRbeta repertoires of CD4+ T-cell large granular lymphocyte leukemia patients were compared with those of healthy blood donors. The purity of purified fractions was confirmed by flow cytometry on FACSCanto II or FACSVerse to exceed 95% among lymphocytes.

Buffy coats from 35 to 40 blood donors, supplied by the Finnish Red Cross blood service, were used as healthy controls. All TCR-sequenced material derived from peripheral blood: patient blood samples and healthy donor buffy coats. Ficoll-Hypaque gradient centrifugation was used to isolate peripheral blood mononuclear cells. CD4+ cells were magnetically purified from the buffy coats of healthy controls. The Gentra Puregene Cell and Tissue kit was used for genomic DNA extraction, and quantification was performed on a Qubit 2.0 fluorometer. Beyond this particular receptor, the publication reports: The data were not HLA-matched, and the higher clonality in CD4+ T-LGLL than in CD8+ T-LGLL could be due to the relatively small sample size. Enrichment of TRBV06-family usage was observed among the top patient clones (8/27) relative to healthy controls (2/35). Each patient's main leukemic clonotypes were private, but around 25% of these clonotypes showed up at low frequency in the non-leukemic repertoires of other patients. Greater clonality appeared to be present in CD4-sorted patient repertoires than in healthy CD4+ repertoires, and the difference was retained after the putative leukemic clones were removed.

The germline ends are 12 bases apart after V is trimmed by 3 bases and J by 4 bases. The CDR3 numbers 15 residues from cysteine through phenylalanine. Only the CDR3 DNA is retained, 45 bases long and in frame from the first base. Per the germline V gene, KGHSH is the CDR1 and LQKENI is the CDR2. TCRbeta rearrangements were sequenced from genomic DNA using the immunoSEQ assay at survey resolution. Per the source publication's procedure: In the TCR sequencing data, the lowest productive clonotype frequency that could be detected was 2.59 x 10-5. Only productive TCRbeta rearrangements, meaning sequences that were complete and in-frame, were kept for the analyses. Clonality for each sample was calculated as Simpson clonality in the immunoSEQ Analyzer version 3.0. Clones were categorized by frequency as very rare, small, medium, large (1-20%) or hyperexpanded (>20%). Generation probabilities were estimated with OLGA 1.2.3, V-gene circos plots were generated with VDJtools, specificities were searched for in VDJdb, and CDR3 motifs were identified with GLIPH. TCRdb re-hosts the immuneACCESS table, in-frame sequences only. Its copies lack some clones; in the studies checked, an unresolved V gene accounts for under half of them, and the cause for the rest is not known. V and J calls plus clone size are reproduced from that table; the DNA served to infer D and trimming. The sample records approximately 40,000 clones, roughly 76% of which are singletons. 3.6% of the sample is held by the ten biggest clonotypes.

In regard to this clone: Its antigen specificity is not known. Per-base quality was not reported, and no clone a single base away is much larger than it.

The sequence was obtained from a human donor in good health. The chain uses TRBV18 and TRBJ1-4; TRBD1 is possibly the D segment (5 matching bases). The sequencing input was CD4+ T cells from blood buffy coats. The CDR3 region: CASSPYSGLNEKLFF. The DNA sequence reads TGTGCCAGCTCACCGTATTCGGGGCTTAATGAAAAACTGTTTTTT. Beyond the CDR3, the reference TRBV18 and TRBJ1-4 genes provide the residues; the full variable domain reads: NAGVMQNPRHLVRRRGQEARLRCSPMKGHSHVYWYRQLPEEGLKFMVYLQKENIIDESGMPKERFSAEFPKEGPSILRIQQVVRGDSAAYFCASSPYSGLNEKLFFGSGTQLSVL.